This entry concerns a single T cell receptor beta chain. This receptor's antigen is unknown. No qualities accompany the bases; no much larger clone lies one base away. The donors were healthy, HIV-negative adults who had no recently reported acute infections or vaccinations. Only Caucasian adults living in Nashville, Tennessee, USA were represented among the donors. The CD8 memory samples were a combination of magnetically selected CD45RO+ cells and CCR7-negative CD45RA+ effector memory (TemRA) cells. Blood was collected by leukapheresis, and PBMCs were isolated by Ficoll-Histopaque density gradient centrifugation and then cryopreserved in liquid nitrogen vapor phase. Purity and quantity of every magnetically sorted T cell population were checked by analytical flow cytometry. Genomic DNA was isolated from every sorted fraction and measured by UV absorbance on a Nanodrop 2000c. This specimen comes from a study of shared clonotypes between healthy human individuals (dated by TCRdb to about 2020). For the wider study: The cohort included a few men and two women between 18 and 49 years of age. For each donor, CD4 naive and CD4 memory were each given three plates, CD8 naive was given two plates, and CD8 memory was given one plate. To estimate repertoire size and how much clonotypes are shared between individuals, the study performed deep sequencing of blood TCR repertoires from a few healthy adults. Libraries were prepared and TCR repertoires were sequenced by different laboratories using diverse techniques, in order to increase sequencing depth and limit assay-specific biases. Leukapheresis yielded between about 0.94 and 8.9 billion PBMCs per donor. General conclusions and limits of the study: Sampling was limited to blood, and TCR repertoires in tissue likely differ from TCR repertoires in blood. Clonotypes shared by all four sorted-subset donors showed higher generation probabilities than non-shared clonotypes. Because the study included only a small number of donors, the genetic and exposure-history diversity represented was limited. Based on pairwise subsampling, the degree of clonotype sharing among donors was expected to be affected by sequencing depth. Sharing across several donors was observed for about 5% of naive CD4, over 3% of naive CD8, over 2% of memory CD4, and roughly 0.43% of memory CD8 clonotypes. Rarefaction of sorted-subset datasets indicated incomplete sequencing despite the large sequencing depth. Larger estimated clonotype richness was generally found for naive subsets than for memory subsets.

Using the deep immunoSEQ assay, multiplex PCR amplified TCR CDR3 regions from genomic DNA. Genomic DNA extracted from each cell subset was distributed evenly over all wells of several immunoSEQ 96-well plates, and each plate served as one replicate. For sorted subsets, each replicate PCR was loaded with approximately 200 ng genomic DNA, equivalent to 32,000 or so T cell genomes. The purified libraries were quantified using a Qubit 3.0 fluorometer, sized with a Bioanalyzer 2100, and then quantified again using the KAPA Library Quantification kit. Every immunoSEQ 96-well plate was sequenced on a separate single-read 150-cycle Illumina NextSeq 550 flow cell. The authors' pipeline ran thus. Because only junctional sequences without quality scores were contained in the immunoSEQ output, filtering matching that applied to full-length reads could not be performed. Sequences were annotated with PyIR, a Python wrapper for IgBLAST v1.9, and V/J genes and CDR3 were assigned using IMGT germline references. Reads with weak V/J assignments (E-value above 1e-6), missing CDR3, stop codons, out-of-frame junctions, or ambiguous translated residues were removed. V3J clonotypes were defined as sequences sharing the same inferred V gene, J gene, and CDR3 amino acid sequence. Percentage overlap between repertoires was computed as shared unique clonotypes divided by the size of the smaller repertoire. Three approaches were used to assess repertoire richness: RTK rarefaction, the Chao1 estimator, and Recon v2.1 estimates of unobserved clonotypes. Generation probabilities for all TCRbeta clonotypes obtained by the gDNA method from several donors were computed using OLGA. In its TCRdb copy, this immuneACCESS table keeps in-frame sequences only and misses some clones. Where compared with another copy, unresolved V genes explain less than half of these, and the others have no known cause. Clone size and the V and J calls come from that table; the DNA yielded D and trimming. A total of about 380,000 clones appear in this sample, around 96% of them only once. Jointly, the top ten make up 0.32% of the sample.

The CDR3 covers 13 residues, taking in both the cysteine and the phenylalanine. The kept DNA is CDR3 alone, 39 bases in frame from the first base. From the germline V gene (reference sequence), CDR1 is GTSNPN and CDR2 is SVGIG. V and J lose 3 bases and 7 bases, and a span of 12 bases separates them. The receptor comes from a man aged 30 to 45 in good health. The rearranged segments are TRBV30 and TRBJ1-4; the D gene is perhaps TRBD1, on 5 matching bases. Source material: memory CD8+ T cells sorted from blood. The meaning of the sample's cell subset or site label: CD45RO+ cells pooled with CCR7-negative TemRA cells. The nucleotide sequence is given as TGTGCCTGGAGCAATCAGGGACGTGAAAAACTGTTTTTT. Translated, it reads CAWSNQGREKLFF.